The 11 T cell receptor beta chains presented below share a single source sample, sequenced in a study of cytomegalovirus exposure and HLA in healthy donors. The PCR employed 60 Vbeta primers together with 13 Jbeta primers. Sequencing used immunoSEQ multiplex PCR; TCRdb keeps in-frame clones, though not all of them. The profile shows some 200,000 clones, approximately 84% of them singletons. The sequenced sample consisted of PBMCs. These receptors all stem from a woman aged 45-59 years in good health and CMV-seropositive.

This clone was observed a handful of times. The chain recombines TRBV4-1 with TRBJ1-6, with D uncertain. Germline V CDR1 and CDR2: MGHRA, YSYEKL. This CDR3 comprises 15 residues. The V end lost 0 bases, the J end lost 9 bases, and 12 bases lay between the germline ends. The CDR3 nucleotides are TGCGCCAGCAGCCAAGATTTCCGGGGAAGTTCACCCCTCCACTTT. As protein: CASSQDFRGSSPLHF.

The V call is TRBV27, the J call TRBJ1-2, with 7 nucleotides matching TRBD1. Germline V gene data show CDR1 as MNHEY and CDR2 as SMNVEV (reference sequence). Losses at the gene ends were 3 bases for V and 5 bases for J; bases not matched to a gene: 6. The CDR3 loop spans 14 amino acids. CDR3 nucleotides: TGTGCCAGCAGTTTCCGGGACAGAGCTTATGGCTACACCTTC. This codes for CASSFRDRAYGYTF.

V and J are TRBV27 and TRBJ2-7, with 7 bases aligning to TRBD1. The CDR3 length is 14 residues. V gave up 5 bases and J gave up 5 bases; unmatched junction bases: 9. CDR1 and CDR2 (germline): MNHEY, SMNVEV (reference sequence). CDR3 sequence: CASSTRDSRNEQYF. CDR3 bases: TGTGCCAGCAGTACCCGGGACAGCAGAAACGAGCAGTACTTC.

The chain couples TRBV6-5 to TRBJ2-7, with D possibly TRBD2 on 6 matching bases. This CDR3 spans 16 amino acids. Trimming took 0 bases from V and 0 from J, leaving 12 bases between them. In germline, CDR1 is MNHEY, CDR2 SVGAGI. The CDR3 nucleotides are TGTGCCAGCAGTTACTCGCGCGGGGCAAGCTCCTACGAGCAGTACTTC. Translation: CASSYSRGASSYEQYF.

There are a few counts of this clone. The chain is built from TRBV2 and TRBJ1-5, with D perhaps TRBD1 (5 bases). The CDR3 has 14 amino acids. CDR1 SNHLY and CDR2 FYNNEI come from the germline V gene. V was cut by 5 bases and J by 1 base, with 9 bases left in between. As DNA, the CDR3 is TGTGCCAGCAGTAGTCAGGGAAGCAATCAGCCCCAGCATTTT. Translating gives CASSSQGSNQPQHF.

The V and J genes are TRBV6-1 and TRBJ1-1; 7 nucleotides match TRBD1. Per germline, CDR1 MNHNS and CDR2 SASEGT. The CDR3 has 14 amino acids. With V trimmed by 5 bases and J by 6 bases, 9 bases remained unmatched. CDR3 sequence reads: CASSSLTGPPEAFF. In nucleotides, the CDR3 is TGTGCCAGCAGTTCATTGACAGGGCCACCTGAAGCTTTCTTT.

J is TRBJ2-5 and V is TRBV10-1; the D gene is possibly TRBD2 (5 bases). This CDR3 is built from 15 residues. V was shortened by 0 bases and J by 3 bases, with 11 bases between the two germline ends. The V gene's germline CDR1 is WNHNN and CDR2 SYGVQD (reference sequence). The CDR3 protein is CASSESISGEETQYF. CDR3 bases: TGCGCCAGCAGTGAGTCTATCAGCGGAGAAGAGACCCAGTACTTC.

Remarks on this clone: Sequence at one end of the junction differs from germline and may be a read error. The rearrangement links TRBV6-1 to TRBJ2-6; TRBD2 matches at 8 bases. The CDR3 loop spans 16 amino acids. The germline gives CDR1 MNHNS, CDR2 SASEGT. CDR3 protein: CARSDRGGSGANVLTF. DNA of the CDR3: TGTGCCAGAAGTGACCGGGGGGGGTCTGGGGCCAACGTCCTGACTTTC.

The CDR3 nucleotides are TGTGCCAGCAGTGGCCGGGACAGGGGTGAAGATACGCAGTATTTT. Translation: CASSGRDRGEDTQYF. The V call is TRBV6-5, the J call TRBJ2-3; 10 bases agree with TRBD1. This CDR3 region has 15 residues. Looked up from germline, CDR1 is MNHEY and CDR2 is SVGAGI. V gave up 5 bases and J gave up 5 bases; unmatched junction bases: 7.

The chain uses TRBV27 and TRBJ2-5; tentative D call: TRBD1 (6 bases). The J call could be wrong; TRBJ2-7 is a better fit for the DNA end. This CDR3 contains 14 residues. Germline assignment: CDR1 MNHEY and CDR2 SMNVEV (reference sequence). The CDR3 bases are TGTGCCAGCAGTTTCGGGACAAACTCCTACGAGCAGTACTTC. Protein: CASSFGTNSYEQYF.

The chain uses TRBV10-3 and TRBJ2-7; 8 bases agree with TRBD1. CDR3 length equals 14 residues. CDR1 is ENHRY and CDR2 is SYGVKD in the germline V gene. V shed 7 bases, J shed 2 bases, and the junction held 7 bases outside the gene matches. CDR3 in amino acids: CAIKPRTGTYEQYF. As DNA, the CDR3 is TGTGCCATCAAACCCCGGACAGGGACCTACGAGCAGTACTTC.